This paragraph covers one T cell receptor beta chain sequence. Its recognized antigen is unknown. The record has no base qualities; no much larger clone is one base away. The library was obtained by the immunoSEQ multiplex PCR assay. For the multiplex PCR, a mixture combining 60 forward primers for TCR Vbeta segments and 13 reverse primers for TCR Jbeta segments was used. A multiplex PCR assay on genomic DNA amplified the CDR3 region of rearranged TCR beta genes. Amplified TCR beta libraries were sequenced as 87-base-pair reads on the Illumina HiSeq System. Per the authors' processing: A later analysis counted tens of millions of unique TCR beta chains across the 500 to 850 repertoires, and some 11 million of these chains were shared by at least two donors. To remove PCR and sequencing errors, raw reads were error-corrected and collapsed into unique sequences using a nearest-neighbor algorithm that merged closely related sequences. V, D and J gene segments were assigned by aligning CDR3 sequences to IMGT reference sequences. For a sequence to be retained, a match of at least six nucleotides to both a V gene segment and a J gene segment was required. A rearrangement counted as productive if the CDR3 had no stop codons and remained in frame with V and J, and every other rearrangement counted as non-productive. Following IMGT convention, CDR3 was defined as the stretch from the second conserved V-encoded cysteine up to the conserved J-encoded phenylalanine. In an earlier analysis of 550 to 650 of the donors, sequences lacking an unambiguous match to a single V gene segment were excluded. An earlier analysis of several hundred of the donors classified V segments as functional when productive rearrangements were above 56.7% and as segregating when the standard deviation between donors was above 5%. A statistical classification framework was built to diagnose cytomegalovirus status from the catalog of TCR beta chain sequences. V and J gene assignment, in a later analysis, came from comparing TCR nucleotide sequences with IMGT/GENE-DB human TR gene sequences. The TCRdist pipeline was used in a later analysis to assign CDR3 sequences and most-parsimonious VDJ recombination scenarios. In a later analysis, each TCR beta chain was defined by its CDR3 amino acid sequence together with its V-gene family, and reads lacking a unique V-gene family were excluded. As a way to deal with suspected cross-contamination and a sequencing artifact, a later analysis dropped roughly 620 nucleotide sequences that were highly shared and had low generation probability. In a later analysis, a clonal expansion index for each public chain was calculated from normalized within-repertoire ranks of inferred template counts. A later analysis computed generation probabilities with a VDJ recombination model fitted to out-of-frame rearrangements, and checked the results against IGoR. In a later analysis, hypergeometric tests were used to score TCR-TCR, TCR-HLA and TCR-CMV co-occurrence, with a repertoire-size bias correction applied to TCR pairs. False discovery rates were estimated in a later analysis by permuting HLA or CMV assignments 20 times. In a later analysis, co-occurring TCRs were grouped using DBSCAN, and TCRdist sequence similarity was added for clustering within HLA-allele-positive subsets. Repertoires with fewer than 30,000 or more than 120,000 public chains, plus five repertoires with anomalous nucleotide sharing, were excluded from co-occurrence clustering. TCRdb limited this immuneACCESS table to in-frame rearrangements with V and J called. A share of clones is missing; checked studies link under half to unresolved V genes, and the rest is unexplained. V and J calls and clone size are those listed in that table; D and trimming were worked out from the DNA. This sample is represented by 55,000 to 80,000 clones; roughly four fifths of them were singletons. The ten biggest clones cover roughly 12% of the sample.

Based on the germline V gene, the CDR1 and CDR2 sequences are SGHTA and FQGNSA. V gives up 4 bases and J gives up 9 bases, and the segment between their germline ends measures 18 bases. From the cysteine up to the phenylalanine, the CDR3 has a length of 14 residues. The only DNA kept is the CDR3, 42 bases in frame from the first base. The data are from a study of cytomegalovirus exposure and HLA in healthy donors (dated by TCRdb to 2015 to 2018). For context, the study as a whole: According to an earlier analysis of a few hundred of the donors, about 179 million T cells yielded roughly 100 million unique TCR beta sequences and about 300 Gb of sequence data. An early release that covered 500 to 800 HLA-typed donors contained around 330 gigabases of sequencing data and tens of millions of unique TCR sequences. Of the 398 genotyped donors, over 70% fell in the genetic ancestry cluster associated with self-reported Caucasian donors. The study aimed to test whether cataloging public T cell receptors could reveal signatures of past pathogen exposure. The T cell repertoires of 670 or so subjects were profiled by immunosequencing and related to cytomegalovirus serostatus. In addition to the first cohort of around 670 subjects, a separate validation cohort of 120 different subjects was used. The study combined high-throughput TCR immunosequencing, statistical association of individual TCRs with disease status, and machine learning to predict cytomegalovirus infection status. A later analysis re-examined previously published TCR beta repertoires from roughly 650 donors and added high-resolution HLA genotyping to investigate patterns of TCR occurrence. In the later analysis, no new phenotypic data were used to find candidate immune exposures; instead, reliance was placed on TCR beta sequences and their occurrence across donors. An earlier analysis of around 640 of the donors used high-throughput TCR beta sequencing to judge whether each TCR beta V gene segment behaved as functional or pseudogenic. Alongside the repertoire data, information on donor age, sex, ethnicity and CMV serostatus was compiled. A later genetic analysis used genome-wide SNP genotypes for about three fifths of the roughly 700 donors, treating that subset as a discovery cohort. All discovery cohort repertoires had been generated using a single sequencing platform. Class I and class II HLA loci were covered by the typing at four-digit resolution. Typing coverage differed by locus: A, B, C, DRB1 and DQB1 were typed in about 620-630 donors, DQA1 in 522, DPA1 in approximately 610, and DPB1 in 472. Several DR-DQ haplotypes were treated as single units for association and clustering because of strong linkage in the cohort. Among 300 to 450 genotyped donors of the cohort, an average of approximately 230,000 unique TCR beta nucleotide sequences were sequenced per donor, roughly 20% of them non-productive. Study-level results and caveats: In vitro tests confirmed that three of the cytomegalovirus-associated TCR beta chains recognize cytomegalovirus antigens. Linkage disequilibrium might explain the correlated functional status among segregating V segments, but an unknown experimental factor could not be ruled out. In an earlier analysis of fewer than 750 of the donors, most TCR beta V segments were observed in productive rearrangements about 87% or about 30% of the time, broadly matching IMGT annotations. In a later analysis, HLA-associated TCR beta chains showed more clonal expansion and lower generation probabilities than non-associated chains that were equally common. In the study, around 160 TCR beta chains were listed as associated with cytomegalovirus. Sequencing depth was assumed to be roughly uniform across donors in the presence/absence analyses, though that assumption may not hold. A later genetic analysis associated a missense DCLRE1C variant with V-gene and J-gene trimming of TCR beta chains, and an independent cohort replicated the association. According to a later analysis, parvovirus B19, influenza, CMV and Epstein-Barr virus appeared linked to several top co-occurrence clusters. In both the original and validation cohorts, the classifier was reported to diagnose cytomegalovirus status with high specificity and sensitivity. Most TCR sequences were seen in very few donors, while some public TCRs were found in many individuals. In a later analysis, the rate of TCR association differed among HLA loci, with DRB1 alleles having the most associated TCRs and HLA-C alleles having the fewest. Only TCR beta chains were sequenced in this cohort, and the absence of alpha or paired-chain data limited detectable features. Some IMGT-functional V segments, including TRBV6-2 and TRBV6-3, could not be told apart with the 87-base-pair reads, so those segments were excluded. It was suggested by the authors that the approach could potentially be generalized to other disease states and immunological phenotypes. CMV serostatus was the only immune exposure information available for the cohort. When HLA alleles, especially DR and DQ, strongly co-occurred, TCR associations were difficult to assign to individual alleles. Specific HLA alleles were associated with 16,951 TCR beta sequences at a false discovery rate of 0.05 in a later analysis. A group of highly shared sequence variants was considered likely to be a technical artifact of the sequencing pipeline. HLA typing was unavailable for some donors at each locus, so association tests used only the typed subset. In a later genetic analysis, fewer N-insertions in productive TCRs were reported among donors in an Asian-associated ancestry cluster than the roughly 670-donor mean. Because counts were too low, 15 to 20 rarely observed V segments, including chromosome 9 orphons, were left out of the earlier analysis of several hundred of the donors. In a later analysis, most CMV-associated TCR beta chains were found to appear HLA-restricted, with HLA associations seemingly driven largely by CMV exposure. A further reported finding was that TCR beta sequences accurately predicted the HLA-A and HLA-B alleles for most subjects in the first cohort.

The cohort consisted of some 670 healthy bone marrow donors. At the time of sampling, every cohort member was nominally healthy, though immune exposures that went unrecorded were likely present. The donor was CMV seronegative and was included in the group of a few hundred seronegative cohort members. Each donor provided a peripheral blood sample, and peripheral blood mononuclear cells were used for TCR beta sequencing. The Qiagen DNeasy Blood Extraction Kit was used to extract genomic DNA from the blood cell samples. The chain is assembled from TRBV7-2 and TRBJ2-5; matching of 6 bases hints at TRBD1 as the D gene. The sample consisted of PBMCs. The receptor was isolated from a man between 70 and 80 years old in good health and CMV-seronegative. At the DNA level, the sequence is TGTGCCAGCAGCTCCCAATTGGGACAAAGAGCCCAGTACTTC. Its protein reads: CASSSQLGQRAQYF.